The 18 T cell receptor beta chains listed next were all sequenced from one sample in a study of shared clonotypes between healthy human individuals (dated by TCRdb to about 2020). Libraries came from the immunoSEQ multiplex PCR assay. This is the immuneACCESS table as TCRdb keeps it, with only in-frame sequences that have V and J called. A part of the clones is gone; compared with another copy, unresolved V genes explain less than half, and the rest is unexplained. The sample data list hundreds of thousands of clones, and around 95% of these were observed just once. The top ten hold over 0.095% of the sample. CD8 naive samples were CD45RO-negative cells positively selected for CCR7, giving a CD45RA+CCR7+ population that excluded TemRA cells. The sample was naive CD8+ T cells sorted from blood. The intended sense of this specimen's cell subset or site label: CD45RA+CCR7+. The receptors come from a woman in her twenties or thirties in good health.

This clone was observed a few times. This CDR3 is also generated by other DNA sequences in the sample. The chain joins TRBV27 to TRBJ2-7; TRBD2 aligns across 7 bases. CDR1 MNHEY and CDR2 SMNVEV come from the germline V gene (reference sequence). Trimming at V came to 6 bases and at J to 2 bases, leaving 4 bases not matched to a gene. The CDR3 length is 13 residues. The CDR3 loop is CASSLAAPYEQYF. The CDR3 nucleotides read TGTGCCAGCAGCCTAGCGGCCCCCTACGAGCAGTACTTC.

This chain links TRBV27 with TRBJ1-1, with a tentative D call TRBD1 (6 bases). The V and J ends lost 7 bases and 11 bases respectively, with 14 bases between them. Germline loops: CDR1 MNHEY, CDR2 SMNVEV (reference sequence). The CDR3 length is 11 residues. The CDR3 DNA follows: TGTGCCAGCATCTGGGGGCTTGAGGCTTTCTTT. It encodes CASIWGLEAFF.

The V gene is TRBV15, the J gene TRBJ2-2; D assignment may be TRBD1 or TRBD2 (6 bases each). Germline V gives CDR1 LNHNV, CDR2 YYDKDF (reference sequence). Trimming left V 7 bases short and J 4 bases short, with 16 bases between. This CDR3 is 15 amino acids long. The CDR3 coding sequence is TGTGCCACCATCGAGGGCAGGGGAGGCACCGGGGAGCTGTTTTTT. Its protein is CATIEGRGGTGELFF.

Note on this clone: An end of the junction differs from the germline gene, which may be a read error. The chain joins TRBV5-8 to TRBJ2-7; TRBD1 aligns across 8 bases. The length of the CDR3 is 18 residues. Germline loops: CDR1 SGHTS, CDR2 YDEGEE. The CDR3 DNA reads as TGCGCCAGCAGCCAAGATATCAGAGAGTGGACAGGGACCTACGAGCAGTACTTC. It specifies CASSQDIREWTGTYEQYF.

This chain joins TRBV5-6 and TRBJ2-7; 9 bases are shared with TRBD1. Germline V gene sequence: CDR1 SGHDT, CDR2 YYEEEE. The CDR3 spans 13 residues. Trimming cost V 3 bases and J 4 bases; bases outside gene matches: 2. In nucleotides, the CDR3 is TGTGCCAGCAGCTCGGGACAGGGTTACGAGCAGTACTTC. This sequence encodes CASSSGQGYEQYF. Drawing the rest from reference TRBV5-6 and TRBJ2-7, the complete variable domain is DAGVTQSPTHLIKTRGQQVTLRCSPKSGHDTVSWYQQALGQGPQFIFQYYEEEERQRGNFPDRFSGHQFPNYSSELNVNALLLGDSALYLCASSSGQGYEQYFGPGTRLTVT.

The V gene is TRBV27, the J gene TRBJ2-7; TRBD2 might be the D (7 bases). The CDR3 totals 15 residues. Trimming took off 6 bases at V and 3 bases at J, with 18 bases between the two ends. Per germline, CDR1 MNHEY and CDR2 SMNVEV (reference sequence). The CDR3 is CASRTYRAGVYEQYF. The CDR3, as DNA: TGTGCCAGCAGGACTTACAGGGCGGGGGTCTACGAGCAGTACTTC.

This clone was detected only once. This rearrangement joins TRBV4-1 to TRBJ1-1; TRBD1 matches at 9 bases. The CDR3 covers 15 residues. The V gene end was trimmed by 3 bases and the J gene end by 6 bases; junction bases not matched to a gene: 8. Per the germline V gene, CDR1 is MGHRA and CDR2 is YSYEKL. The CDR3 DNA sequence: TGCGCCAGCAGCCATGATACAGGGGGCTTCTCTGAAGCTTTCTTT. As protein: CASSHDTGGFSEAFF.

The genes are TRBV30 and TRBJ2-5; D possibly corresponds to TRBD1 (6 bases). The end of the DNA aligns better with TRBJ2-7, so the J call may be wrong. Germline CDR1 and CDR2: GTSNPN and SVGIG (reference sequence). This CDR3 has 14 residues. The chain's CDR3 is CAWTPSQGSYEQYF. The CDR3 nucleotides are TGTGCCTGGACCCCGTCGCAGGGGTCCTACGAGCAGTACTTC.

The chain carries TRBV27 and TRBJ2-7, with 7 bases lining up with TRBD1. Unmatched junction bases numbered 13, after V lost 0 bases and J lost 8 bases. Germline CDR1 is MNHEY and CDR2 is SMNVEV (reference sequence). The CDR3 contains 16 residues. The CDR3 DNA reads TGTGCCAGCAGTTTATCCCCCGGGACAGATTCGATAAAGCAGTACTTC. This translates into CASSLSPGTDSIKQYF.

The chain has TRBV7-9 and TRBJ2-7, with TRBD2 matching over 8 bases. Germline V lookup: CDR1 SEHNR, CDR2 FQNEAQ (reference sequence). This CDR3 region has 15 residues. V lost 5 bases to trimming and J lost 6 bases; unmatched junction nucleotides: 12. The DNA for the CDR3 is TGTGCCAGCAGCCTCAAGGGCGGGGGGCTCGCCGAGCAGTACTTC. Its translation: CASSLKGGGLAEQYF.

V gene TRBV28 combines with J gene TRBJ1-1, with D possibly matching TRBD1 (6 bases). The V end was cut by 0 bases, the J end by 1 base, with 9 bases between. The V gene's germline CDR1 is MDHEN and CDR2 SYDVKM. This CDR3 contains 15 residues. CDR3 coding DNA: TGTGCCAGCAGTTTATGGCAGGGGACGAACACTGAAGCTTTCTTT. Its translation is CASSLWQGTNTEAFF.

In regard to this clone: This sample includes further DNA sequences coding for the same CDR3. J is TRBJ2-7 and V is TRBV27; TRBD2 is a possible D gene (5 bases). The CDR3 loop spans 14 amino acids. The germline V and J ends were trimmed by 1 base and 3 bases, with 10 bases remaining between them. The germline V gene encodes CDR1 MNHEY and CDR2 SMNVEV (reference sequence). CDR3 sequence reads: CASSLYAGGYEQYF. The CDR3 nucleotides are TGTGCCAGCAGTTTATACGCAGGAGGCTACGAGCAGTACTTC.

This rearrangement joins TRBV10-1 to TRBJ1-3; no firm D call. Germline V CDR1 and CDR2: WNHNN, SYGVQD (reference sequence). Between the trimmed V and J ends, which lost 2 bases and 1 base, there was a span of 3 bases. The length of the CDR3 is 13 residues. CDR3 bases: TGCGCCAGCAGTGAGCCATCTGGAAACACCATATATTTT. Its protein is CASSEPSGNTIYF.

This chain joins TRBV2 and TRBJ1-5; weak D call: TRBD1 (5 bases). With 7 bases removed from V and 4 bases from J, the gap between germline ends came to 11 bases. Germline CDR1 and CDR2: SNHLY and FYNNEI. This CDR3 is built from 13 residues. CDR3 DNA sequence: TGTGCCAGCAACCGGGCAGGGAATCAGCCCCAGCATTTT. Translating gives CASNRAGNQPQHF.

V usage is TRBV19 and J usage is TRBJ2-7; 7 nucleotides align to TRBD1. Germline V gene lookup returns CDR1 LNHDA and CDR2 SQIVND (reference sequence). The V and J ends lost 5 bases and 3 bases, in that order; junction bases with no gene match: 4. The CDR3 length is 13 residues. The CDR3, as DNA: TGTGCCAGTAGTGCTCGGGACAGCTACGAGCAGTACTTC. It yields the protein CASSARDSYEQYF.

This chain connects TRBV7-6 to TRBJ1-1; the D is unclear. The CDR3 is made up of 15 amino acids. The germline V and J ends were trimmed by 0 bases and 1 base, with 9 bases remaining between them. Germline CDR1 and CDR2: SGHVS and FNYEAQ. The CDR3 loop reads CASSLAEDGNTEAFF. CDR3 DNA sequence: TGTGCCAGCAGCTTAGCCGAGGATGGGAACACTGAAGCTTTCTTT.

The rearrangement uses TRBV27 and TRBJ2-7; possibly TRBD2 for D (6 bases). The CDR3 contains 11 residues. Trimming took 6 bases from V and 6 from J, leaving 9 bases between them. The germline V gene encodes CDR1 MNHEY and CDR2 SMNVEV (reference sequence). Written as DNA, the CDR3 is TGTGCCAGCAGGGGGGGTGGCGAGCAGTACTTC. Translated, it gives CASRGGGEQYF.

The CDR3 loop is CASSMFLAGGYEQYF. The CDR3 nucleotides are TGTGCCAGTAGTATGTTCTTAGCGGGAGGCTACGAGCAGTACTTC. This chain uses TRBV19 with TRBJ2-7, with 10 bases aligning to TRBD2. The CDR3 has 15 amino acids. J gave up 3 bases and V 3 bases, and 5 bases lay outside the gene matches. The germline V gene has CDR1 LNHDA and CDR2 SQIVND (reference sequence).